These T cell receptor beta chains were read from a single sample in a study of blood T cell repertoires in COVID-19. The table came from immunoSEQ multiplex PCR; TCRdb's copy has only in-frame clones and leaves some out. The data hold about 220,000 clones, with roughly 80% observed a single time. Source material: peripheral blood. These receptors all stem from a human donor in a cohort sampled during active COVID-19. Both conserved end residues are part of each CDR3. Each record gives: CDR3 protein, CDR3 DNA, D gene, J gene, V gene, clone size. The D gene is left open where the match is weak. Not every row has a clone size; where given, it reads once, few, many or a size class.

CDR3: CASSFWGLRPGEQYF
DNA: TGTGCCAGCAGTTTTTGGGGGCTAAGACCGGGCGAGCAGTACTTC
D: NA
J: TRBJ2-7
V: TRBV27
size: NA

CDR3: CAWSHTGGNQPQHF
DNA: TGTGCCTGGTCCCACACAGGGGGCAATCAGCCCCAGCATTTT
D: TRBD1
J: TRBJ1-5
V: TRBV30
size: NA

CDR3: CASSVAVRSGNTIYF
DNA: TGTGCCAGCAGCGTAGCGGTACGCTCTGGAAACACCATATATTTT
D: NA
J: TRBJ1-3
V: TRBV9
size: NA

CDR3: CASSLAAQVVHEQYF
DNA: TGCGCCAGCAGCTTGGCCGCTCAGGTAGTTCACGAGCAGTACTTC
D: NA
J: TRBJ2-7
V: TRBV5-1
size: NA

CDR3: CASSAGQGSVTEAFF
DNA: TGTGCCAGCTCAGCCGGACAGGGGTCGGTCACTGAAGCTTTCTTT
D: TRBD1
J: TRBJ1-1
V: TRBV18
size: NA

CDR3: CSAGMNTEAFF
DNA: TGCAGTGCCGGTATGAACACTGAAGCTTTCTTT
D: NA
J: TRBJ1-1
V: TRBV20-1
size: NA

CDR3: CASSEQGYEQYF
DNA: TGTGCCAGTAGCGAACAGGGGTACGAGCAGTACTTC
D: TRBD1
J: TRBJ2-7
V: TRBV19
size: NA

CDR3: CAISATGTPEEEQYF
DNA: TGTGCCATCAGTGCGACCGGGACTCCGGAGGAAGAGCAGTACTTC
D: NA
J: TRBJ2-7
V: TRBV10-3
size: once

CDR3: CASSLEPGQVNYGYTF
DNA: TGTGCCAGCAGCTTAGAACCGGGACAGGTTAACTATGGCTACACCTTC
D: TRBD1
J: TRBJ1-2
V: TRBV7-8
size: NA

CDR3: CASSSFELAGVPEQYF
DNA: TGCGCCAGCAGCTCCTTCGAGCTAGCGGGAGTACCCGAGCAGTACTTC
D: TRBD2
J: TRBJ2-7
V: TRBV5-1
size: NA

CDR3: CTSSQTGRHSNQPQHF
DNA: TGCACCAGCAGCCAGACAGGGCGTCATAGCAATCAGCCCCAGCATTTT
D: NA
J: TRBJ1-5
V: TRBV1
size: NA

CDR3: CASSPTSGSHEQYF
DNA: TGCGCCAGCAGCCCGACTAGCGGGAGTCACGAGCAGTACTTC
D: TRBD2
J: TRBJ2-7
V: TRBV5-1
size: NA

CDR3: CASSEGVSSNQPQHF
DNA: TGTGCCAGCTCCGAGGGGGTTAGCAGCAATCAGCCCCAGCATTTT
D: NA
J: TRBJ1-5
V: TRBV18
size: once

CDR3: CASSSSTGLSNQPQHF
DNA: TGTGCCAGCAGTTCGAGTACAGGGCTTAGCAATCAGCCCCAGCATTTT
D: NA
J: TRBJ1-5
V: TRBV6-6
size: NA

CDR3: CASSLQGRGDGYTF
DNA: TGTGCCAGCAGCTTACAGGGGAGGGGTGATGGCTACACCTTC
D: NA
J: TRBJ1-2
V: TRBV7-9
size: NA

CDR3: CASTYLGQPYEQYF
DNA: TGTGCCAGCACCTATCTGGGACAGCCCTACGAGCAGTACTTC
D: TRBD1
J: TRBJ2-7
V: TRBV5-5
size: few

CDR3: CASSLAGEGVNGYTF
DNA: TGTGCCAGCAGCTTAGCTGGAGAGGGGGTTAACGGCTACACCTTC
D: NA
J: TRBJ1-2
V: TRBV7-6
size: NA

CDR3: CASSLERGGTSYNEQFF
DNA: TGTGCCAGCAGCTTAGAAAGGGGCGGGACCTCCTACAATGAGCAGTTCTTC
D: NA
J: TRBJ2-1
V: TRBV11-3
size: NA

CDR3: CASFSGTGGFYGYTF
DNA: TGTGCCAGCTTCTCCGGGACAGGGGGATTCTATGGCTACACCTTC
D: TRBD1
J: TRBJ1-2
V: TRBV25-1
size: NA

CDR3: CAISSTGVNTEAFF
DNA: TGTGCCATCAGCTCGACAGGGGTGAACACTGAAGCTTTCTTT
D: TRBD1
J: TRBJ1-1
V: TRBV10-3
size: NA

CDR3: CASSSLPIAGDGNIQYF
DNA: TGTGCCAGCAGCTCCTTACCTATAGCGGGAGATGGAAACATTCAGTACTTC
D: TRBD2
J: TRBJ2-4
V: TRBV7-9
size: NA

CDR3: CASSASGRGGSEQYF
DNA: TGTGCCAGCTCAGCTAGCGGGAGGGGCGGGAGCGAGCAGTACTTC
D: TRBD2
J: TRBJ2-7
V: TRBV18
size: NA

CDR3: CASSEFSQGARGYTF
DNA: TGCGCCAGCAGTGAGTTTTCCCAGGGGGCTCGTGGCTACACCTTC
D: TRBD1
J: TRBJ1-2
V: TRBV10-1
size: NA

CDR3: CASSQPLPTDTQYF
DNA: TGCGCCAGCAGTCAACCCCTACCCACAGATACGCAGTATTTT
D: NA
J: TRBJ2-3
V: TRBV23-1
size: NA

CDR3: CASSYFGSGRSGFF
DNA: TGTGCCAGCAGTTACTTTGGTAGCGGGAGATCTGGGTTCTTC
D: TRBD2
J: TRBJ2-1
V: TRBV6-2/TRBV6-3
size: NA

CDR3: CASSRGTSTSSYEQYF
DNA: TGCGCCAGCAGCCGAGGGACTAGCACGAGCTCCTACGAGCAGTACTTC
D: TRBD2
J: TRBJ2-7
V: TRBV4-3
size: NA

CDR3: CASSLIPGGSEQYF
DNA: TGTGCCAGCAGCTTAATTCCAGGGGGGTCCGAGCAGTACTTC
D: NA
J: TRBJ2-7
V: TRBV7-3
size: once

CDR3: CASSPSGLYNSPLHF
DNA: TGTGCCAGCTCACCATCAGGGCTTTATAATTCACCCCTCCACTTT
D: NA
J: TRBJ1-6
V: TRBV18
size: NA

CDR3: CASSYSTQEIAYEQYF
DNA: TGTGCCAGCAGTTACTCGACTCAAGAGATAGCCTACGAGCAGTACTTC
D: NA
J: TRBJ2-7
V: TRBV6-2/TRBV6-3
size: NA

CDR3: CASSSSGRAGETQYF
DNA: TGTGCCAGCAGCAGTAGCGGGAGGGCCGGAGAGACCCAGTACTTC
D: TRBD2
J: TRBJ2-5
V: TRBV5-6
size: NA

CDR3: CASSFNRGLKGSTEAFF
DNA: TGTGCCAGCAGCTTTAACAGGGGGCTTAAGGGGAGCACTGAAGCTTTCTTT
D: TRBD1
J: TRBJ1-1
V: TRBV5-6
size: NA

CDR3: CASSRFPWGTGTEAFF
DNA: TGTGCCAGCAGCCGGTTCCCCTGGGGGACTGGCACTGAAGCTTTCTTT
D: NA
J: TRBJ1-1
V: TRBV14
size: NA

CDR3: CASSQGQGDSPLHF
DNA: TGTGCCAGCAGCCAGGGACAGGGCGATTCACCCCTCCACTTT
D: TRBD1
J: TRBJ1-6
V: TRBV11-3
size: NA

CDR3: CASSFQGMATNEKLFF
DNA: TGTGCCAGCAGCTTCCAGGGGATGGCCACTAATGAAAAACTGTTTTTT
D: NA
J: TRBJ1-4
V: TRBV7-9
size: NA

CDR3: CASNRFNQPQHF
DNA: TGTGCCAGTAACAGGTTCAATCAGCCCCAGCATTTT
D: NA
J: TRBJ1-5
V: TRBV27
size: NA

CDR3: CASSLGFEVSYSGNTIYF
DNA: TGTGCCAGCAGCTTAGGGTTTGAGGTATCCTACTCTGGAAACACCATATATTTT
D: NA
J: TRBJ1-3
V: TRBV7-9
size: NA

CDR3: CATSRDPAGVGLETQYF
DNA: TGTGCCACCAGCAGAGATCCAGCGGGAGTGGGTCTGGAGACCCAGTACTTC
D: TRBD2
J: TRBJ2-5
V: TRBV15
size: NA

CDR3: CASSLGIAGGPGTDTQYF
DNA: TGTGCCAGCAGCTTGGGCATAGCGGGAGGGCCGGGCACAGATACGCAGTATTTT
D: TRBD2
J: TRBJ2-3
V: TRBV7-2
size: NA

CDR3: CAWSVVSNREQYF
DNA: TGTGCCTGGAGTGTTGTGAGTAATCGGGAGCAGTACTTC
D: NA
J: TRBJ2-7
V: TRBV30
size: NA

CDR3: CASSIGQGATGELFF
DNA: TGTGCCAGCAGCATCGGACAGGGGGCGACCGGGGAGCTGTTTTTT
D: TRBD1
J: TRBJ2-2
V: TRBV9
size: NA

CDR3: CASSLGDYEQYF
DNA: TGTGCCAGCAGCTTGGGAGATTACGAGCAGTACTTC
D: NA
J: TRBJ2-7
V: TRBV5-4
size: NA

CDR3: CASRQGVKNTEAFF
DNA: TGTGCCAGCAGACAGGGGGTTAAGAACACTGAAGCTTTCTTT
D: TRBD1
J: TRBJ1-1
V: TRBV3-1/TRBV3-2
size: NA

CDR3: CASSLSRGTEAFF
DNA: TGTGCCAGCAGTTTAAGCAGGGGCACTGAAGCTTTCTTT
D: NA
J: TRBJ1-1
V: TRBV12-3/TRBV12-4
size: once

CDR3: CAWSDRQIYNQPQHF
DNA: TGTGCCTGGAGCGACCGACAGATTTACAATCAGCCCCAGCATTTT
D: NA
J: TRBJ1-5
V: TRBV30
size: few

CDR3: CASSRTSGRAGELFF
DNA: TGTGCCAGCAGTCGGACTAGCGGGAGGGCCGGGGAGCTGTTTTTT
D: TRBD2
J: TRBJ2-2
V: TRBV2
size: NA

CDR3: CASRDRGVSGNTIYF
DNA: TGTGCCAGCAGGGACAGGGGGGTCTCTGGAAACACCATATATTTT
D: TRBD1
J: TRBJ1-3
V: TRBV6-5
size: NA

CDR3: CASSLAGGDEQYF
DNA: TGTGCCAGCAGTTTAGCGGGAGGGGACGAGCAGTACTTC
D: TRBD2
J: TRBJ2-7
V: TRBV12-3/TRBV12-4
size: NA

CDR3: CASSLPGTPNTEAFF
DNA: TGTGCCAGCAGCTTGCCCGGGACACCGAACACTGAAGCTTTCTTT
D: NA
J: TRBJ1-1
V: TRBV5-6
size: once

CDR3: CATSDTRAGGTGELFF
DNA: TGTGCCACCAGTGATACCCGAGCGGGAGGGACCGGGGAGCTGTTTTTT
D: TRBD2
J: TRBJ2-2
V: TRBV24-1
size: NA

CDR3: CASSHGTANQPQHF
DNA: TGCGCCAGCAGCCACGGGACAGCCAATCAGCCCCAGCATTTT
D: TRBD1
J: TRBJ1-5
V: TRBV4-3
size: NA

CDR3: CASSPPLAESTDTQYF
DNA: TGTGCCAGCAGCCCCCCCCTAGCTGAAAGCACAGATACGCAGTATTTT
D: NA
J: TRBJ2-3
V: TRBV12-1
size: NA

CDR3: CAISAFGSRLLEGGYTF
DNA: TGTGCCATCAGTGCCTTCGGCTCTCGGTTGTTGGAGGGGGGCTACACCTTC
D: NA
J: TRBJ1-2
V: TRBV10-3
size: NA